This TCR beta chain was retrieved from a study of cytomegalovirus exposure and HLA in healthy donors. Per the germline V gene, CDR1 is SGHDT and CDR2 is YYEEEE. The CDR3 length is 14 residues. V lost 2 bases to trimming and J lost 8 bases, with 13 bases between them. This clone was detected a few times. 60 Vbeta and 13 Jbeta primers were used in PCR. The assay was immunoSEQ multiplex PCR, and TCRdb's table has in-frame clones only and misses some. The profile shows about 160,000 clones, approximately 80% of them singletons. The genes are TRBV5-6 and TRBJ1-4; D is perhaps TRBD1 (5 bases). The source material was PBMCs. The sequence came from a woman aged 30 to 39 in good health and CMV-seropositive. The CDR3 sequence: CASSFAQGGEKLFF. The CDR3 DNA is TGTGCCAGCAGCTTTGCTCAGGGTGGCGAAAAACTGTTTTTT.